Below, one T cell receptor beta chain is given with its context. What it recognizes is unknown. The germline V gene encodes CDR1 LNHDA and CDR2 SQIVND (reference sequence). The J segment lost 4 bases and the V segment lost 4 bases, leaving 3 bases of the junction unmatched. This CDR3 is 14 amino acids long. T-allo10 cells from the graft donor were described as anergic, host-alloantigen-specific, and alloantigen-specific suppressors. TCRdb re-derived calls from the reads in MiXCR, one entry per CDR3 protein. The sample shows roughly 71,000 distinct CDR3 sequences, nearly 65% of them seen only once. This sample was included in a study of type 1 regulatory T cells. Study in general: T-allo10 is an in vitro-generated, Tr1-enriched CD4 T cell product specific for alloantigen.

The TCR sequence derives from a human donor in good health. The specimen was cultured T cells, either the whole culture or a sorted T cell fraction (not recorded which). Stated subset: Tr1-enriched cell product generated in vitro against host alloantigens. The V call is TRBV19, the J call TRBJ2-2, with 7 bases identical to TRBD1. The CDR3 loop is CASSTHRGTGELFF. Here the CDR3 DNA reads TGTGCCAGTAGTACCCACAGGGGCACCGGGGAGCTGTTTTTT.